This T cell receptor (beta chain) was identified during a study of cytomegalovirus exposure and HLA in healthy donors. PCR amplification relied on 60 Vbeta primers (plus 13 Jbeta primers). Generated by immunoSEQ multiplex PCR, the TCRdb table keeps only in-frame clones and is missing some. Of approximately 190,000 clones listed, approximately 84% are singletons. Deletions cut 1 base from V and 3 bases from J, with 7 bases between. The germline V gene has CDR1 MGHRA and CDR2 YSYEKL. This CDR3 contains 14 residues. Concerning this clone itself: Different DNA sequences within this sample yield the same CDR3.

Sequenced input: PBMCs. This TCR was recovered from a woman aged 45-59 years in good health and CMV-seropositive. The V and J genes are TRBV4-1 and TRBJ1-3; no definite D call. CDR3 DNA sequence: TGCGCCAGCAGCCAAGCTGGACTTGGAAACACCATATATTTT. Translating gives CASSQAGLGNTIYF.